The text below deals with one T cell receptor beta chain. Its antigen is undetermined. Generated by immunoSEQ multiplex PCR, the TCRdb table keeps only in-frame clones and is missing some. The profile shows about 440,000 clones, about 92% of them singletons. Described treatment: around 19 received Ad26.COV2.S at low or high dose, single or two shots; about 5 received placebo; per-sample allocation not given. Sample collection was performed on day 63 after the first vaccine or placebo injection. The data originate from a study of Ad26.COV2.S vaccination and SARS-CoV-2 variants. Study-level results: Individuals receiving vaccine had higher spike-specific TCR breadth than placebo recipients did.

The sample was peripheral blood, taken in a trial of Ad26.COV2.S vaccine versus placebo. The sequence came from a person between 18 and 59 years old who received the Ad26.COV2.S COVID-19 vaccine or a placebo.

The CDR3 here is CATSDPYSYNEQFF. CDR3 nucleotide sequence: TGTGCCACCAGTGACCCCTACAGTTACAATGAGCAGTTCTTC. The rearrangement joins TRBV24-1 to TRBJ2-1; D unclear. The germline V and J ends were trimmed by 4 bases and 4 bases, with 10 bases remaining between them. This CDR3 spans 14 amino acids. Germline CDR1 reads KGHDR; CDR2 reads SFDVKD.